Presented here are 24 T cell receptor beta chains from one specimen sequenced in a study of T cells after yellow fever vaccination. TCRdb re-called the 5' RACE reads with MiXCR, one entry per CDR3 protein. Counted here are under 150,000 distinct CDR3 sequences, roughly 8.2% occurring once; the ten biggest clones make up roughly 0.73%. The sample in question was CD4+ T cells sorted from PBMCs, obtained 5 days after the yellow fever booster vaccination. The receptor source for this set is a man aged 25-40 years who received the YFV17D yellow fever vaccine.

This clonotype was picked up many times. The genes are TRBV24-1 and TRBJ2-1; 7 bases align to TRBD2. CDR3 size: 13 residues. V trimming: 4 bases; J trimming: 8 bases; junction bases outside the gene matches: 4. Germline V gene sequence: CDR1 KGHDR, CDR2 SFDVKD. CDR3 sequence (DNA): TGTGCCACCAGTGAAGCAGGGAGGGATGAGCAGTTCTTC. Protein product: CATSEAGRDEQFF.

This clonotype was counted ten times or more. The V gene is TRBV28, the J gene TRBJ2-7, with 7 bases that match TRBD2. The CDR3 contains 15 residues. The V segment lost 8 bases and the J segment 4 bases; nucleotides outside the gene matches: 14. In germline, CDR1 is MDHEN, CDR2 SYDVKM. CDR3 sequence: CASDSVGGSIYEQYF. In DNA, the CDR3 is TGTGCCAGCGATTCAGTGGGAGGGAGTATTTACGAGCAGTACTTC.

This clonotype was detected many times. This chain uses TRBV12-3 or TRBV12-4 with TRBJ1-5; maybe TRBD1 (5 bases). The length of the CDR3 is 14 residues. V lost 2 bases to trimming and J lost 3 bases, with 8 bases between them. The CDR3 loop reads CASSLSGPNQPQHF. For the CDR3, the DNA is TGTGCCAGCAGTTTATCGGGGCCCAATCAGCCCCAGCATTTT.

This clonotype was counted at least ten times. The rearrangement links TRBV7-9 to TRBJ2-4, with D unresolved. This CDR3 is built from 14 residues. Trimming pared 5 bases from V and 2 bases from J, leaving 10 bases between. CDR1 SEHNR and CDR2 FQNEAQ come from the germline V gene (reference sequence). CDR3 sequence: CASSASGSKNIQYF. In DNA form, the CDR3 reads TGTGCCAGCAGCGCTAGTGGGTCCAAAAACATTCAGTACTTC.

This clonotype was counted ten times or more. This chain links TRBV12-3 or TRBV12-4 with TRBJ1-6; D not resolved. V was clipped by 2 bases and J by 8 bases, with 7 bases between them. This CDR3 has 13 amino acids. CDR3 DNA sequence: TGTGCCAGCAGTTTACCCCCGGATTCACCCCTCCACTTT. Its protein is CASSLPPDSPLHF.

At least ten counts were recorded for this clonotype. The genes are TRBV24-1 and TRBJ2-7; tentatively, D is TRBD2 (6 bases). CDR1 is KGHDR and CDR2 is SFDVKD in the germline V gene. V lost 0 bases, J lost 12 bases, and 11 bases lay in between. This CDR3 has 12 amino acids. This CDR3 is CATSDLRRERYF. The DNA of the CDR3 is TGTGCCACCAGTGATTTGAGACGGGAGAGGTACTTC.

V is TRBV20-1 and J is TRBJ2-5; D not resolved. There are 14 residues in the CDR3. V gave up 6 bases and J gave up 1 base, with 15 bases separating them. The germline CDR1 and CDR2 sequences are DFQATT and SNEGSKA (reference sequence). In DNA form, the CDR3 reads TGCAGTGCAAACCTGGTCCTGATCCAAGAGACCCAGTACTTC. Its protein is CSANLVLIQETQYF.

This clonotype was seen many times. The chain is built from TRBV19 and TRBJ2-7; the D gene could be TRBD1 or TRBD2 (5 bases each). The germline CDR1 and CDR2 sequences are LNHDA and SQIVND (reference sequence). This CDR3 has 13 residues. The V gene lost 0 bases and the J gene lost 5 bases, with 8 bases spanning the gap. CDR3 sequence: CASSIERGNEQYF. The CDR3 nucleotides are TGTGCCAGTAGTATAGAGAGGGGCAACGAGCAGTACTTC.

The chain uses TRBV10-1 and TRBJ2-3; TRBD2 aligns across 11 bases. Trimming cost V 3 bases and J 4 bases; bases outside gene matches: 3. CDR1 is WNHNN and CDR2 is SYGVQD in the germline V gene (reference sequence). The CDR3 totals 15 residues. The CDR3 nucleotides read TGCGCCAGCAGTGATAGCGGGAGGGTGGCAGATACGCAGTATTTT. Translating it yields CASSDSGRVADTQYF.

This clonotype appeared many times. The CDR3 reads CASSLDRGRNEQFF. The CDR3 DNA is TGTGCCAGCAGTTTAGACCGGGGCCGCAATGAGCAGTTCTTC. The rearrangement links TRBV12-3 or TRBV12-4 to TRBJ2-1; D assignment may be TRBD1 or TRBD2 (5 bases each). This CDR3 is 14 amino acids long. Trimming shortened V by 1 base and J by 6 bases, and 10 bases separated the two germline ends.

The sample holds many counts of this clonotype. This chain connects TRBV15 to TRBJ2-4; D is unresolved. V shed 2 bases and J shed 0 bases, with 8 bases lying between them. The CDR3 runs 15 residues. Germline values: CDR1 LNHNV, CDR2 YYDKDF (reference sequence). CDR3 protein: CATSRPQVAKNIQYF. The CDR3 DNA is TGTGCCACCAGCAGACCCCAGGTAGCCAAAAACATTCAGTACTTC.

At least ten counts were recorded for this clonotype. The chain combines TRBV7-8 with TRBJ2-7; TRBD1 aligns across 10 bases. The V segment lost 4 bases and the J segment 0 bases; nucleotides outside the gene matches: 15. This CDR3 region has 19 residues. Per the germline V gene, CDR1 is SGHVS and CDR2 is FQNEAQ. The CDR3 loop reads CASSSLPGQGPTSSYEQYF. The CDR3 bases are TGTGCCAGCAGCTCACTGCCGGGACAGGGGCCCACCAGCTCCTACGAGCAGTACTTC.

In its sample, this clonotype was seen many times. V usage is TRBV7-2 and J usage is TRBJ1-2; no firm D call. The CDR3 length is 13 residues. Germline V lookup: CDR1 SGHTA, CDR2 FQGNSA. The V gene lost 5 bases and the J gene lost 2 bases, with 9 bases spanning the gap. CDR3 nucleotides: TGTGCCAGCAGCACCCGACAAAACTATGGCTACACCTTC. Its protein is CASSTRQNYGYTF.

This clonotype has ten or more counts. V usage is TRBV7-2 and J usage is TRBJ2-1; D gene ambiguous. V lost 8 bases and J lost 6, with 17 bases in between. The CDR3 length is 14 residues. CDR1 and CDR2 from the germline V gene are SGHTA and FQGNSA. The CDR3: CASGPGHASNEQFF. CDR3 DNA: TGTGCCAGCGGGCCTGGGCATGCCTCCAATGAGCAGTTCTTC.

At least ten counts were recorded for this clonotype. The CDR3 loop is CASSLDVLRALNEQFF. CDR3 in DNA: TGTGCCAGCAGCTTAGACGTCTTGAGGGCCCTAAATGAGCAGTTCTTC. The chain recombines TRBV7-2 with TRBJ2-1; maybe TRBD2 (5 bases). Germline CDR1 is SGHTA and CDR2 is FQGNSA. V was shortened by 1 base and J by 7 bases, with 17 bases between the two germline ends. The CDR3 is 16 amino acids.

This clonotype was seen many times. The chain employs TRBV4-3 and TRBJ2-5; D perhaps matches TRBD2 (5 bases). The V and J ends lost 5 bases and 3 bases respectively, with 10 bases between them. This CDR3 is built from 13 residues. CDR1 and CDR2 (germline): LGHNA, YSLEER. The CDR3 DNA follows: TGCGCCAGCAGCACCTCAGCGGAAGAGACCCAGTACTTC. Protein sequence: CASSTSAEETQYF.

This clonotype was seen at least ten times. The rearrangement links TRBV20-1 to TRBJ2-5; D may be TRBD1 or TRBD2 (5 bases each). CDR3 length equals 13 residues. Germline CDR1 DFQATT, CDR2 SNEGSKA (reference sequence). V was trimmed by 5 bases and J by 2 bases, leaving 12 bases between them. CDR3 region: CSAGDQTQETQYF. In nucleotides, the CDR3 is TGCAGTGCTGGGGACCAGACGCAAGAGACCCAGTACTTC.

A word on this clonotype: A single base separates this from a much larger clone, so it may be a read error. The chain combines TRBV29-1 with TRBJ2-3; D unresolved. Trimming cost V 4 bases and J 5 bases, with 28 bases left between them. This CDR3 has 18 residues. CDR1 is SQVTM, CDR2 ANQGSEA, per germline. CDR3 sequence reads: CSVVAPDRLVGYGDTQYF. The CDR3 DNA reads as TGCAGCGTTGTCGCCCCCGATCGGCTAGTCGGGTACGGAGATACGCAGTATTTT.

The rearrangement joins TRBV6-2 or TRBV6-3 to TRBJ2-1, with unresolved D. The CDR3 consists of 13 residues. V was trimmed by 9 bases and J by 2 bases, leaving 11 bases between them. Germline V gives CDR1 MNHEY, CDR2 SVGEGT. The CDR3 sequence: CARLDPAYNEQFF. In DNA, the CDR3 is TGTGCCAGATTGGATCCAGCCTACAATGAGCAGTTCTTC.

This clonotype has at least ten counts. The genes are TRBV12-3 or TRBV12-4 and TRBJ2-5, with D maybe TRBD1 (6 bases). The CDR3 runs to 14 residues. V gave up 5 bases and J gave up 0 bases, with 10 bases separating them. CDR3 sequence: CASSQGPDQETQYF. The CDR3, as DNA: TGTGCCAGCAGTCAGGGGCCGGACCAAGAGACCCAGTACTTC.

This clonotype was counted at least ten times. This chain connects TRBV25-1 to TRBJ2-7; tentatively, D is TRBD2 (5 bases). CDR1 and CDR2 from the germline V gene are MGHDK and SYGVNS. The CDR3 contains 14 residues. V was clipped by 6 bases and J by 3 bases, with 15 bases between them. DNA for the CDR3: TGTGCCAGCAGCCATACCGGGGAGCTCTACGAGCAGTACTTC. Translated, it gives CASSHTGELYEQYF.

This chain uses TRBV6-5 with TRBJ2-7, with no clear D. Germline-derived CDR1 and CDR2 are MNHEY and SVGAGI. V dropped 5 bases and J dropped 7 bases, with 12 bases sitting between them. This CDR3 is 12 amino acids long. This CDR3 is CASSTITREQYF. The CDR3 bases are TGTGCCAGCAGTACTATAACTCGGGAGCAGTACTTC.

This clonotype came up many times. The gene calls are TRBV6-1 and TRBJ2-5, with 10 nucleotides matching TRBD2. Germline values: CDR1 MNHNS, CDR2 SASEGT. V dropped 7 bases and J dropped 8; count of bases not matched to a gene: 7. The CDR3 is 13 amino acids. For the CDR3, the DNA is TGTGCCAGCAAACTAGCGGGATGGGACACCCAGTACTTC. Translation: CASKLAGWDTQYF.

The table lists this clonotype with many counts. The V call is TRBV18, the J call TRBJ2-5; no definite D call. The CDR3 has 15 amino acids. V dropped 3 bases and J dropped 0 bases, with 11 bases sitting between them. Germline assignment: CDR1 KGHSH and CDR2 LQKENI. In DNA, the CDR3 is TGTGCCAGCTCACCCACAACCACATACCAAGAGACCCAGTACTTC. Its protein product is CASSPTTTYQETQYF.